One and the same sample provided the 18 T cell receptor beta chains below, sequenced in a study of cytomegalovirus exposure and HLA in healthy donors. With 60 Vbeta and 13 Jbeta primers, the PCR was carried out. Clones were read by immunoSEQ multiplex PCR, and TCRdb kept only the in-frame ones, dropping some. The data contain 200,000 to 250,000 clones, more than 60% of them seen just once; the ten biggest clones take up 15% to 17%. Specimen: PBMCs. All receptors come from a middle-aged man in good health and CMV-seronegative.

The V call is TRBV29-1, the J call TRBJ2-7; 7 bases line up with TRBD2. Germline CDR1 is SQVTM and CDR2 is ANQGSEA. The CDR3 covers 13 residues. V was pared by 6 bases and J by 7 bases, with 12 bases of the junction left unmatched. The CDR3 nucleotides are TGCAGCGTCCTCCCCAGGGAAGCGGGGGAGCAGTACTTC. Encoded protein: CSVLPREAGEQYF.

This clone has just one count. The V call is TRBV10-3, the J call TRBJ1-3; D is ambiguous. Germline CDR1 is ENHRY and CDR2 is SYGVKD. The CDR3 runs to 14 residues. V was cut by 3 bases and J by 0 bases, with 6 bases left in between. The CDR3 nucleotides read TGTGCCATCAGTGAACACAACTCTGGAAACACCATATATTTT. Translating it yields CAISEHNSGNTIYF.

CDR3 residues: CASSQDADGAYEQYF. In DNA form, the CDR3 reads TGCGCCAGCAGCCAAGATGCTGACGGAGCCTACGAGCAGTACTTC. This chain uses TRBV4-3 with TRBJ2-7; D gene uncertain. Trimming pared 0 bases from V and 2 bases from J, leaving 11 bases between. The CDR3 is 15 amino acids. Germline V gene data show CDR1 as LGHNA and CDR2 as YSLEER.

The chain has TRBV27 and TRBJ2-7; possibly TRBD2 for D (6 bases). This CDR3 has 15 amino acids. V dropped 8 bases and J dropped 0 bases, with 17 bases sitting between them. Germline V gives CDR1 MNHEY, CDR2 SMNVEV (reference sequence). This CDR3 reads CASGWGGTSSYEQYF. Written as DNA, the CDR3 is TGTGCCAGCGGATGGGGAGGAACTAGCTCCTACGAGCAGTACTTC.

This clone was picked up a small number of times. The rearrangement links TRBV6-1 to TRBJ2-5; 7 bases align to TRBD2. Germline CDR1 MNHNS, CDR2 SASEGT. The V and J ends lost 10 bases and 2 bases, in that order; junction bases with no gene match: 10. The CDR3 is 14 residues long. CDR3 coding DNA: TGTGCCACCGAACGGGGGGAGTTTCAAGAGACCCAGTACTTC. Translated: CATERGEFQETQYF.

This clone was counted only a few times. The chain has TRBV10-3 and TRBJ1-5; weak D call: TRBD1 (5 bases). Trimming took 8 bases from V and 0 from J, leaving 8 bases between them. Germline V lookup: CDR1 ENHRY, CDR2 SYGVKD. This CDR3 spans 13 amino acids. Here the CDR3 reads CAIGDYSNQPQHF. Here the CDR3 DNA reads TGTGCCATCGGGGACTATAGCAATCAGCCCCAGCATTTT.

V is TRBV4-3 and J is TRBJ2-1; 7 bases line up with TRBD2. Germline loops: CDR1 LGHNA, CDR2 YSLEER. CDR3 length: 17 residues. Trimming took 0 bases from V and 0 from J; bases not matched to a gene: 5. The CDR3 DNA follows: TGCGCCAGCAGCCAAGAGGTGGGCGGGGGCTCCTACAATGAGCAGTTCTTC. This gives the protein CASSQEVGGGSYNEQFF.

This sequence joins TRBV9 and TRBJ2-1; D is unresolved. Germline V gene data show CDR1 as SGDLS and CDR2 as YYNGEE. V dropped 5 bases and J dropped 3 bases, with 9 bases sitting between them. The CDR3 is 13 residues long. CDR3 in amino acids: CASRSDLYNEQFF. CDR3 sequence (DNA): TGTGCCAGCAGGAGCGACCTCTACAATGAGCAGTTCTTC.

This chain joins TRBV5-1 and TRBJ1-1; D is uncertain. The germline CDR1 and CDR2 sequences are SGHRS and YFSETQ. V gave up 4 bases and J gave up 1 base, with 11 bases separating them. The CDR3 length is 14 residues. CDR3 DNA sequence: TGCGCCAGCAGCCCCCCAGCGGGGAACACTGAAGCTTTCTTT. It encodes CASSPPAGNTEAFF.

The V and J genes are TRBV10-3 and TRBJ1-1; TRBD1 is a possible D gene (5 bases). Germline CDR1 ENHRY, CDR2 SYGVKD. CDR3 length: 13 residues. The V end lost 4 bases, the J end lost 1 base, and 7 bases lay between the germline ends. CDR3 region: CAISGTQNTEAFF. CDR3 DNA sequence: TGTGCCATCAGTGGGACACAGAACACTGAAGCTTTCTTT.

The V call is TRBV27, the J call TRBJ2-2, with D possibly TRBD1 on 6 matching bases. The V and J ends lost 3 bases and 11 bases respectively, with 10 bases between them. This CDR3 region has 12 residues. Germline loops: CDR1 MNHEY, CDR2 SMNVEV (reference sequence). The CDR3 DNA is TGTGCCAGCAGTTTCTCACAGGGAGAGCTGTTTTTT. Its translation is CASSFSQGELFF.

This chain connects TRBV4-1 to TRBJ2-7; the D gene is possibly TRBD2 (5 bases). Trimming pared 5 bases from V and 4 bases from J, leaving 12 bases between. CDR1 MGHRA and CDR2 YSYEKL come from the germline V gene. This CDR3 has 13 amino acids. This CDR3 is CASSSGLGYEQYF. In DNA form, the CDR3 reads TGCGCCAGCAGCTCCGGACTGGGATACGAGCAGTACTTC.

This clone was recorded only once. The J gene is TRBJ2-5, the V gene TRBV7-2; D is ambiguous. V lost 5 bases, J lost 2 bases, and 15 bases lay in between. Germline V CDR1 and CDR2: SGHTA, FQGNSA. This CDR3 spans 15 amino acids. The DNA for the CDR3 is TGTGCCAGCAGCCGATTGCGATATAGTCAAGAGACCCAGTACTTC. Protein: CASSRLRYSQETQYF.

J is TRBJ1-3 and V is TRBV7-9, with no clear D. Germline values: CDR1 SEHNR, CDR2 FQNEAQ (reference sequence). The CDR3 consists of 14 residues. V lost 5 bases and J 6 bases, leaving 14 bases between the germline ends. The CDR3 coding sequence is TGTGCCAGCAGCCCAGGCTTTCTGGTAAACACCATATATTTT. Its protein is CASSPGFLVNTIYF.

This chain connects TRBV7-9 to TRBJ1-5; D is uncertain. Germline CDR1 and CDR2: SEHNR and FQNEAQ (reference sequence). The V and J ends lost 4 bases and 0 bases respectively, with 10 bases between them. The CDR3 is 15 residues long. CDR3 sequence: CASSSPGYSNQPQHF. Written as DNA, the CDR3 is TGTGCCAGCAGCTCCCCGGGGTATAGCAATCAGCCCCAGCATTTT.

The genes are TRBV7-6 and TRBJ1-3, with TRBD1 as a possible D gene (5 bases). V lost 4 bases and J lost 9, with 13 bases in between. The CDR3 spans 13 residues. CDR1 is SGHVS and CDR2 is FNYEAQ in the germline V gene. CDR3 sequence: CASSSRWGGTIYF. CDR3 DNA sequence: TGTGCCAGCAGCTCACGTTGGGGCGGCACCATATATTTT.

The chain employs TRBV10-1 and TRBJ2-2; 8 bases are a match to TRBD1. The CDR3 runs 14 residues. Unmatched junction bases numbered 7, after V lost 9 bases and J lost 4 bases. CDR1 and CDR2 from the germline V gene are WNHNN and SYGVQD (reference sequence). The CDR3 loop is CASTGTGSTGELFF. CDR3 sequence (DNA): TGCGCCAGTACCGGGACAGGCTCCACCGGGGAGCTGTTTTTT.

This clone was seen only once. The chain has TRBV5-1 and TRBJ2-3, with 13 bases identical to TRBD2. After removal of 4 bases from V and 0 bases from J, the junction contained 5 bases not matched to a gene. The germline gives CDR1 SGHRS, CDR2 YFSETQ. The CDR3 has 17 residues. CDR3 bases: TGCGCCAGCAGCGGCCGACTAGCGGGGGGCAGCACAGATACGCAGTATTTT. This gives the protein CASSGRLAGGSTDTQYF.